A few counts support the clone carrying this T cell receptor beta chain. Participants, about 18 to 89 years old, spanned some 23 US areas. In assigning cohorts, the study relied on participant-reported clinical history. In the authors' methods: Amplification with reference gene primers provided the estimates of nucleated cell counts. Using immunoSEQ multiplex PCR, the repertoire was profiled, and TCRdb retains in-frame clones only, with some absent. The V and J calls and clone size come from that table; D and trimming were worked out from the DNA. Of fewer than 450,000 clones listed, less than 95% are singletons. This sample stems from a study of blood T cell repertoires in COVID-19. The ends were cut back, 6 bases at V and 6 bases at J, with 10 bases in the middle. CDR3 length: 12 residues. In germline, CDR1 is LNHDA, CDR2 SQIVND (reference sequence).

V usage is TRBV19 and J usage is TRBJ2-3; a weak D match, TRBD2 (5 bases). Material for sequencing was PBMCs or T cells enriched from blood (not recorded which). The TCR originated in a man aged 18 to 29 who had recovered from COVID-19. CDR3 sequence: CASRRTGDTQYF. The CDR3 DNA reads TGTGCCAGTAGACGAACGGGGGATACGCAGTATTTT. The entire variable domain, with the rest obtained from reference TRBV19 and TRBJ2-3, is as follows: DGGITQSPKYLFRKEGQNVTLSCEQNLNHDAMYWYRQDPGQGLRLIYYSQIVNDFQKGDIAEGYSVSREKKESFPLTVTSAQKNPTAFYLCASRRTGDTQYFGPGTRLTVL.